This is a list of T cell receptor beta chains from one sample in a study of blood T cell repertoires in COVID-19. The assay was immunoSEQ multiplex PCR, and TCRdb's table has in-frame clones only and misses some. The sample holds approximately 270,000 clones; approximately 88% are singletons and the top ten take 2% to 2.5%. Sequenced material: peripheral blood. The receptors originated from a middle-aged man with acute or convalescent COVID-19. The CDR3 runs from the conserved cysteine through the conserved F or W. The order of the fields is clone size, J gene, D gene, V gene, CDR3 DNA, CDR3 protein. The D gene is left open where the match is weak. Clone size is not always given. Where it is, it says once, few, many or a class for expanded clones.

size: -
J: TRBJ1-6
D: -
V: TRBV12-3/TRBV12-4
DNA: TGTGCCTGCAGGGAGGCCTATAATTCACCCCTCCACTTT
CDR3: CACREAYNSPLHF

size: -
J: TRBJ1-1
D: -
V: TRBV19
DNA: TGTGCCAGTAGTACTGACAGAACCACTGAAGCTTTCTTT
CDR3: CASSTDRTTEAFF

size: -
J: TRBJ1-6
D: -
V: TRBV25-1
DNA: TGTGCCAGCAGTGATTTCGCGGAGCCTTATTCACCCCTCCACTTT
CDR3: CASSDFAEPYSPLHF

size: -
J: TRBJ1-3
D: -
V: TRBV2
DNA: TGTGCCAGCAGAGCCGGCTCTGGAAACACCATATATTTT
CDR3: CASRAGSGNTIYF

size: -
J: TRBJ1-4
D: -
V: TRBV5-4
DNA: TGTGCCAGCAGCTTCGACAGCCTTAATGAAAAACTGTTTTTT
CDR3: CASSFDSLNEKLFF

size: -
J: TRBJ1-5
D: -
V: TRBV7-3
DNA: TGTGCCAGCAGCTTCGGGGATCAGCCCCAGCATTTT
CDR3: CASSFGDQPQHF

size: -
J: TRBJ2-7
D: TRBD1
V: TRBV3-1/TRBV3-2
DNA: TGTGCCAGCAGCCAAGAGCAGGGGGCGAGAGAGCAGTACTTC
CDR3: CASSQEQGAREQYF

size: -
J: TRBJ1-1
D: TRBD1
V: TRBV5-1
DNA: TGCGCCAGCAGCAAAAGACAGGGCGATCTACTCACTGAAGCTTTCTTT
CDR3: CASSKRQGDLLTEAFF

size: -
J: TRBJ2-7
D: -
V: TRBV2
DNA: TGTGCCAGCAGTGAAGGACCATCCCGGAGCTCCTACGAGCAGTACTTC
CDR3: CASSEGPSRSSYEQYF

size: -
J: TRBJ1-2
D: TRBD1
V: TRBV11-2
DNA: TGTGCCAGCATGGGACAGGGGGGCTACACCTTC
CDR3: CASMGQGGYTF

size: -
J: TRBJ1-6
D: TRBD1
V: TRBV27
DNA: TGTGCCAGCAGTTTACAGGGGGTGATTTCACCCCTCCACTTT
CDR3: CASSLQGVISPLHF

size: once
J: TRBJ2-3
D: TRBD2
V: TRBV7-8
DNA: TGTGCCAGCAGCCCCCAGAGCGGGGGTAGGGGCACAGATACGCAGTATTTT
CDR3: CASSPQSGGRGTDTQYF

size: once
J: TRBJ2-5
D: TRBD2
V: TRBV11-3
DNA: TGTGCCAGCAGCCTCTCACTAGCGGGGGGTGAGACCCAGTACTTC
CDR3: CASSLSLAGGETQYF

size: once
J: TRBJ2-5
D: TRBD1
V: TRBV2
DNA: TGTGCCAGCAGTGGCGGCAGGGGGCAAGAGACCCAGTACTTC
CDR3: CASSGGRGQETQYF

size: -
J: TRBJ2-3
D: -
V: TRBV19
DNA: TGTGCCAGTAGTATGCGGGCTAGAAGCACAGATACGCAGTATTTT
CDR3: CASSMRARSTDTQYF

size: once
J: TRBJ2-4
D: TRBD1
V: TRBV6-6
DNA: TGTGCCAGCAGCCCTATCTCGACAGGGGGTTTGAACATTCAGTACTTC
CDR3: CASSPISTGGLNIQYF

size: -
J: TRBJ1-2
D: TRBD1
V: TRBV3-1/TRBV3-2
DNA: TGTGCCAGCAGCTTGGGACAGTTCTATGGCTACACCTTC
CDR3: CASSLGQFYGYTF

size: -
J: TRBJ2-6
D: TRBD1
V: TRBV19
DNA: TGTGCCAGTAGTAGGGACAGGGGATTAGCTGGGGCCAACGTCCTGACTTTC
CDR3: CASSRDRGLAGANVLTF

size: -
J: TRBJ1-2
D: -
V: TRBV2
DNA: TGTGCCAGCAGTGAAATTGGCCGAATCTATGGCTACACCTTC
CDR3: CASSEIGRIYGYTF

size: -
J: TRBJ1-2
D: -
V: TRBV5-1
DNA: TGCGCCAGCAGCTTGTCAGGGGCAGGAGGCTACACCTTC
CDR3: CASSLSGAGGYTF

size: -
J: TRBJ1-2
D: -
V: TRBV5-1
DNA: TGCGCCAGCAGCCCCGAGACGGGAGCTAACTATGGCTACACCTTC
CDR3: CASSPETGANYGYTF

size: -
J: TRBJ2-7
D: TRBD1
V: TRBV3-1/TRBV3-2
DNA: TGTGCCAGCAGCCAGGCTCGCCCGACCGGGACAGGTGGGTACGAGCAGTACTTC
CDR3: CASSQARPTGTGGYEQYF

size: -
J: TRBJ2-7
D: -
V: TRBV6-1
DNA: TGTGCCAGCAGTGAAGTTCACAGATGGAAATCCTACGAGCAGTACTTC
CDR3: CASSEVHRWKSYEQYF

size: few
J: TRBJ2-1
D: TRBD2
V: TRBV7-2
DNA: TGTGCCAGCAGCGAGACTAGCCCTTCGGTCCATGAGCAGTTCTTC
CDR3: CASSETSPSVHEQFF

size: -
J: TRBJ2-3
D: TRBD2
V: TRBV5-6
DNA: TGTGCCAGCAGCTTACCCGGACTAGCAGACACAGATACGCAGTATTTT
CDR3: CASSLPGLADTDTQYF

size: -
J: TRBJ2-5
D: TRBD2
V: TRBV19
DNA: TGTGCCAGTAGTACTCGGGGGGACGGGGAGACCCAGTACTTC
CDR3: CASSTRGDGETQYF

size: -
J: TRBJ2-6
D: -
V: TRBV3-1/TRBV3-2
DNA: TGTGCCAGCAGCCAAGTCAGGGCCAACGTCCTGACTTTC
CDR3: CASSQVRANVLTF

size: -
J: TRBJ1-1
D: -
V: TRBV5-1
DNA: TGCGCCAGCAGCTTGGGGGCAGGGTTTGTATGGAACACTGAAGCTTTCTTT
CDR3: CASSLGAGFVWNTEAFF

size: -
J: TRBJ2-7
D: -
V: TRBV18
DNA: TGTGCCAGCTCACCCAACAGGGAACCCTACGAGCAGTACTTC
CDR3: CASSPNREPYEQYF

size: once
J: TRBJ2-4
D: TRBD1
V: TRBV5-1
DNA: TGCGCCAGCAGCTACGCGACAGGGGAAGGGAACATTCAGTACTTC
CDR3: CASSYATGEGNIQYF

size: -
J: TRBJ2-1
D: -
V: TRBV29-1
DNA: TGCAGCGGGTCTTTTGGCGGGGTCTATAATGAGCAGTTCTTC
CDR3: CSGSFGGVYNEQFF

size: -
J: TRBJ2-3
D: -
V: TRBV13
DNA: TGTGCCAGCAGCTTAGATCTGGGAGGCAAGGAGACAGATACGCAGTATTTT
CDR3: CASSLDLGGKETDTQYF

size: -
J: TRBJ1-2
D: -
V: TRBV20-1
DNA: TGCAGTGCTAGAGATAATGGCTACACCTTC
CDR3: CSARDNGYTF

size: -
J: TRBJ2-5
D: -
V: TRBV5-1
DNA: TGCGCCAGCAGACGCAGGGTGGAGGAGACCCAGTACTTC
CDR3: CASRRRVEETQYF

size: -
J: TRBJ2-7
D: TRBD1
V: TRBV6-5
DNA: TGTGCCAGCGGTCGGGACAGAGACTACGAGCAGTACTTC
CDR3: CASGRDRDYEQYF

size: -
J: TRBJ2-2
D: -
V: TRBV6-5
DNA: TGTGCCAGCAGTTACTCGAGACGGGGTAGCGGGGAGCTGTTTTTT
CDR3: CASSYSRRGSGELFF

size: -
J: TRBJ1-3
D: -
V: TRBV5-1
DNA: TGCGCCAGCAGCTTGGGACAGACCGTCTCTGGAAACACCATATATTTT
CDR3: CASSLGQTVSGNTIYF

size: -
J: TRBJ1-6
D: -
V: TRBV7-9
DNA: TGTGCCAGCGGGGCAAGTTCCTACTCACCCCTCCACTTT
CDR3: CASGASSYSPLHF

size: -
J: TRBJ2-3
D: TRBD2
V: TRBV4-1
DNA: TGCGCCAGCAGCCAAGCGGGGGGTATAACTAGCACAGATACGCAGTATTTT
CDR3: CASSQAGGITSTDTQYF

size: -
J: TRBJ2-2
D: -
V: TRBV24-1
DNA: TGTGCCACCAGTCCCAGGACGAACACCGGGGAGCTGTTTTTT
CDR3: CATSPRTNTGELFF

size: -
J: TRBJ1-2
D: TRBD1
V: TRBV4-2
DNA: TGTGCCAGCAGGCTTGCCGGCGGGACAGGCGCCTCTAACTATGGCTACACCTTC
CDR3: CASRLAGGTGASNYGYTF